This T cell receptor (beta chain) is from a study of blood T cell repertoires in COVID-19. Study context: Collection of acute and convalescent COVID-19 samples took place in the United States, Italy and Spain. PBMCs, B-cell-depleted T cells, or T cells were the source of the cDNA or gDNA that made up the material.

Under the authors' procedure: Estimated nucleated cell counts came from reference gene primer amplification. Here immunoSEQ multiplex PCR was the method, and the copy in TCRdb shows in-frame clones only, minus some. V, J and clone size are those of that table, while D and trimming were read from the DNA. This table has around 20,000 clones, approximately 85% appearing once. There are 10 residues in the CDR3. As regards this clone: The junction and the germline gene differ at one end; a read error may be behind it.

Sequencing used peripheral blood. The source is a man older than 75 with acute or convalescent COVID-19. This chain connects TRBV12-3 or TRBV12-4 to TRBJ2-1; D unclear. DNA for the CDR3: TGTGCCAGCAGTTTAATTGAGCGGTTCTTC. As protein: CASSLIERFF.